The 5 T cell receptor beta chains listed next were all sequenced from one sample in a study of blood T cell repertoires in COVID-19. Method: immunoSEQ multiplex PCR; TCRdb's copy keeps in-frame clones and lacks some. The table has roughly 78,000 clones, 83% seen once. The specimen was peripheral blood. All receptors derive from an elderly woman with acute or convalescent COVID-19.

The CDR3 loop is CASSEWGQSSSGANVLTF. Written as DNA, the CDR3 is TGTGCCAGCAGTGAATGGGGGCAGAGCTCCTCTGGGGCCAACGTCCTGACTTTC. This rearrangement joins TRBV6-1 to TRBJ2-6; maybe TRBD1 (6 bases). The CDR3 loop spans 18 amino acids. Trimming removed 2 bases at V and 0 bases at J, with 14 bases between. Germline loops: CDR1 MNHNS, CDR2 SASEGT.

The J gene is TRBJ2-7, the V gene TRBV5-5, with D perhaps matching TRBD2 (5 bases). This CDR3 region has 14 residues. Trimming removed 5 bases at V and 2 bases at J, with 14 bases between. In germline, CDR1 is SGHKS, CDR2 YYEKEE (reference sequence). The CDR3 here is CASSLWETAYEQYF. CDR3 in DNA: TGTGCCAGCAGTTTGTGGGAGACGGCCTACGAGCAGTACTTC.

The chain has TRBV9 and TRBJ2-1; maybe TRBD2 (6 bases). This CDR3 is built from 14 residues. CDR1 SGDLS and CDR2 YYNGEE come from the germline V gene. V dropped 3 bases and J dropped 8 bases, with 15 bases sitting between them. CDR3: CASSATGTAHEQFF. The CDR3, as DNA: TGTGCCAGCAGCGCGACCGGGACTGCCCATGAGCAGTTCTTC.

The chain has TRBV5-4 and TRBJ2-5; D unclear. In germline, CDR1 is SGHNT, CDR2 YYREEE (reference sequence). This CDR3 spans 13 amino acids. The V and J ends lost 3 bases and 3 bases respectively, with 9 bases between them. The CDR3 here is CASSSNTEETQYF. As DNA, the CDR3 is TGTGCCAGCAGCTCAAACACCGAAGAGACCCAGTACTTC.

J is TRBJ2-6 and V is TRBV7-6, with D possibly being TRBD2 (6 bases). CDR3 length equals 16 residues. With 5 bases removed from V and 0 bases from J, the gap between germline ends came to 11 bases. Germline V gives CDR1 SGHVS, CDR2 FNYEAQ. CDR3 in amino acids: CASSRTGGSGANVLTF. As DNA, the CDR3 is TGTGCCAGCAGCCGGACCGGGGGCTCTGGGGCCAACGTCCTGACTTTC.